There are many counts of the clone carrying this T cell receptor (beta chain). The antigen is undetermined. The data were obtained in a study of T cells in Graves' hyperthyroidism and ophthalmopathy. This CDR3 comprises 15 residues. Trimming removed 3 bases from V and 4 bases from J, with 16 bases in between. Germline lookup yields CDR1 PRHDT and CDR2 FYEKMQ (reference sequence). Notes on the study in general: The model foresaw ophthalmopathy a median about 6.5 months prior to onset. Most expanded thyroid clonotypes above 0.001 also appeared in blood. Ophthalmopathy was separated from stable hyperthyroidism by a 13 V-J model.

Uncontrolled infection, other autoimmune disease, pregnancy or lactation disqualified patients from enrolment. Amplified TCR beta CDR3 regions came from RNA transcripts. Using the HTBI primer set, a first-round RT-PCR was run on the TCR CDR3. MiXCR, run by TCRdb on the multiplex PCR reads, gives a single entry per CDR3 protein. In the table there are 300,000 to 400,000 distinct CDR3 sequences, more than 12% of which are singletons. This clonotype was sampled from a young woman with Graves' ophthalmopathy. Specimen: blood. The V gene is TRBV13, the J gene TRBJ2-7, with D tentatively TRBD1 (6 bases). The CDR3 protein is CASSFLTEGDYEQYF. The CDR3, as DNA: TGTGCCAGCAGCTTTTTAACAGAGGGGGATTACGAGCAGTACTTC.